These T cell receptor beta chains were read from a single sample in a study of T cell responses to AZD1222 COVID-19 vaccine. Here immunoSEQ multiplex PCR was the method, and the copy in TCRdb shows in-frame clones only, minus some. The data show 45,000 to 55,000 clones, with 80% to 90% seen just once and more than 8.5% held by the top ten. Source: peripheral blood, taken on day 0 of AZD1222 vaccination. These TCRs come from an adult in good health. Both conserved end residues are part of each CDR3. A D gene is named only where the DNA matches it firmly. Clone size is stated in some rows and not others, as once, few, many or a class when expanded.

CDR3aa: CASRRRVGGFYEQYF
CDR3nt: TGCGCCAGCAGGCGCAGGGTAGGTGGGTTCTACGAGCAGTACTTC
abundance: NA
d_gene: NA
v_gene: TRBV5-1
j_gene: TRBJ2-7

CDR3aa: CASSPWGSEEKLFF
CDR3nt: TGTGCCAGCAGCCCCTGGGGGTCGGAAGAAAAACTGTTTTTT
abundance: NA
d_gene: NA
v_gene: TRBV27
j_gene: TRBJ1-4

CDR3aa: CASSLVDRVEAFF
CDR3nt: TGTGCCAGCAGCTTGGTGGACCGAGTTGAAGCTTTCTTT
abundance: NA
d_gene: NA
v_gene: TRBV5-5
j_gene: TRBJ1-1

CDR3aa: CASSVAVGAGEKLFF
CDR3nt: TGTGCCAGCAGCGTAGCGGTGGGGGCTGGGGAAAAACTGTTTTTT
abundance: NA
d_gene: NA
v_gene: TRBV9
j_gene: TRBJ1-4

CDR3aa: CASSLARGAVNEKLFF
CDR3nt: TGTGCCAGCAGCTTAGCGCGGGGGGCAGTTAATGAAAAACTGTTTTTT
abundance: NA
d_gene: NA
v_gene: TRBV7-2
j_gene: TRBJ1-4

CDR3aa: CASTGLAAIPGEQYF
CDR3nt: TGTGCCAGCACTGGACTAGCGGCGATCCCGGGGGAGCAGTACTTC
abundance: NA
d_gene: TRBD2
v_gene: TRBV2
j_gene: TRBJ2-7

CDR3aa: CASSEGPPEGTYEQYF
CDR3nt: TGTGCCAGCAGTGAGGGACCTCCCGAAGGGACCTACGAGCAGTACTTC
abundance: NA
d_gene: NA
v_gene: TRBV28
j_gene: TRBJ2-7

CDR3aa: CATSRDPTGGEQYF
CDR3nt: TGTGCCACCAGCAGAGACCCCACAGGGGGCGAGCAGTACTTC
abundance: NA
d_gene: TRBD1
v_gene: TRBV15
j_gene: TRBJ2-7

CDR3aa: CASSPGLAGLTGELFF
CDR3nt: TGTGCCAGCAGCCCGGGACTAGCGGGGCTTACCGGGGAGCTGTTTTTT
abundance: NA
d_gene: TRBD2
v_gene: TRBV7-2
j_gene: TRBJ2-2

CDR3aa: CASSSRGGVGYTF
CDR3nt: TGTGCCAGCAGTTCTCGGGGCGGGGTCGGCTACACCTTC
abundance: NA
d_gene: NA
v_gene: TRBV6-6
j_gene: TRBJ1-2

CDR3aa: CASTPARNSPLHF
CDR3nt: TGTGCCAGCACCCCGGCCCGAAACTCACCCCTCCACTTT
abundance: NA
d_gene: NA
v_gene: TRBV5-4
j_gene: TRBJ1-6

CDR3aa: CASSPLSSSAEQYF
CDR3nt: TGCGCCAGCAGCCCACTTTCTAGCTCCGCCGAGCAGTACTTC
abundance: NA
d_gene: NA
v_gene: TRBV5-1
j_gene: TRBJ2-7

CDR3aa: CASSLGKSNQPQHF
CDR3nt: TGTGCCAGCAGCTTAGGGAAGAGCAATCAGCCCCAGCATTTT
abundance: once
d_gene: NA
v_gene: TRBV7-2
j_gene: TRBJ1-5

CDR3aa: CASTSEGRPFEKLFF
CDR3nt: TGTGCCAGCACCTCCGAGGGCCGACCTTTTGAAAAACTGTTTTTT
abundance: NA
d_gene: NA
v_gene: TRBV5-5
j_gene: TRBJ1-4

CDR3aa: CASKYAGANTEAFF
CDR3nt: TGTGCCAGTAAGTATGCAGGAGCGAACACTGAAGCTTTCTTT
abundance: NA
d_gene: NA
v_gene: TRBV19
j_gene: TRBJ1-1

CDR3aa: CSVEEWTGTSTGELFF
CDR3nt: TGCAGCGTTGAAGAATGGACAGGGACGAGCACCGGGGAGCTGTTTTTT
abundance: few
d_gene: TRBD1
v_gene: TRBV29-1
j_gene: TRBJ2-2

CDR3aa: CATSGTGQGAMGYTF
CDR3nt: TGTGCCACCAGTGGAACGGGGCAGGGGGCCATGGGCTACACCTTC
abundance: NA
d_gene: TRBD1
v_gene: TRBV24-1
j_gene: TRBJ1-2

CDR3aa: CSASGLGNRKGYTF
CDR3nt: TGCAGTGCAAGTGGGTTAGGGAATCGTAAGGGCTACACCTTC
abundance: NA
d_gene: NA
v_gene: TRBV20-1
j_gene: TRBJ1-2

CDR3aa: CASSLADTGELFF
CDR3nt: TGTGCCAGCAGCTTGGCGGACACCGGGGAGCTGTTTTTT
abundance: NA
d_gene: NA
v_gene: TRBV7-3
j_gene: TRBJ2-2

CDR3aa: CASSNPGQGTYEQYF
CDR3nt: TGTGCCAGCAGCAACCCGGGACAGGGAACCTACGAGCAGTACTTC
abundance: many
d_gene: TRBD1
v_gene: TRBV7-9
j_gene: TRBJ2-7

CDR3aa: CASSQTTEEFF
CDR3nt: TGTGCCAGCAGCCAAACGACAGAAGAGTTCTTC
abundance: once
d_gene: NA
v_gene: TRBV3-1/TRBV3-2
j_gene: TRBJ2-1

CDR3aa: CASSSDRGQEEKLFF
CDR3nt: TGTGCCAGCAGCTCGGACAGGGGGCAGGAGGAAAAACTGTTTTTT
abundance: few
d_gene: TRBD1
v_gene: TRBV7-8
j_gene: TRBJ1-4

CDR3aa: CASSLEAGTDTQYF
CDR3nt: TGTGCCAGCAGCTTGGAAGCGGGAACAGATACGCAGTATTTT
abundance: NA
d_gene: TRBD2
v_gene: TRBV5-5
j_gene: TRBJ2-3

CDR3aa: CASSPRWDSYGYTF
CDR3nt: TGTGCCAGTAGTCCCCGTTGGGACAGCTATGGCTACACCTTC
abundance: NA
d_gene: TRBD1
v_gene: TRBV19
j_gene: TRBJ1-2

CDR3aa: CASSRDREPYEQYF
CDR3nt: TGTGCCAGCAGCCGGGACAGGGAACCCTACGAGCAGTACTTC
abundance: NA
d_gene: TRBD1
v_gene: TRBV27
j_gene: TRBJ2-7

CDR3aa: CASSHLQGAGNTIYF
CDR3nt: TGCGCCAGCAGCCATCTCCAGGGTGCTGGAAACACCATATATTTT
abundance: NA
d_gene: NA
v_gene: TRBV4-1
j_gene: TRBJ1-3

CDR3aa: CASSSGSTDTQYF
CDR3nt: TGTGCCAGTAGTAGCGGGAGCACAGATACGCAGTATTTT
abundance: NA
d_gene: NA
v_gene: TRBV19
j_gene: TRBJ2-3

CDR3aa: CASSLGGTGATEAFF
CDR3nt: TGTGCCAGCAGCTTAGGCGGGACAGGGGCCACTGAAGCTTTCTTT
abundance: few
d_gene: TRBD1
v_gene: TRBV7-9
j_gene: TRBJ1-1

CDR3aa: CASSLRDGHNEQFF
CDR3nt: TGTGCCAGCAGCTTACGAGACGGTCACAATGAGCAGTTCTTC
abundance: NA
d_gene: NA
v_gene: TRBV7-9
j_gene: TRBJ2-1

CDR3aa: CSVDFRGQVNTEAFF
CDR3nt: TGCAGCGTTGATTTCAGGGGACAGGTGAACACTGAAGCTTTCTTT
abundance: NA
d_gene: TRBD1
v_gene: TRBV29-1
j_gene: TRBJ1-1

CDR3aa: CASSVQSGYEQYF
CDR3nt: TGTGCCAGCAGCGTACAAAGTGGGTACGAGCAGTACTTC
abundance: NA
d_gene: NA
v_gene: TRBV9
j_gene: TRBJ2-7

CDR3aa: CASSLGSGINQPQHF
CDR3nt: TGTGCCAGCAGCTTGGGTTCCGGGATCAATCAGCCCCAGCATTTT
abundance: NA
d_gene: NA
v_gene: TRBV5-4
j_gene: TRBJ1-5

CDR3aa: CASSLQGSSTDTQYF
CDR3nt: TGTGCCAGCAGTTTACAGGGTTCTAGCACAGATACGCAGTATTTT
abundance: NA
d_gene: NA
v_gene: TRBV28
j_gene: TRBJ2-3

CDR3aa: CASSILQGRRGNTIYF
CDR3nt: TGTGCCAGCAGCATCCTTCAGGGCCGTCGGGGAAACACCATATATTTT
abundance: NA
d_gene: NA
v_gene: TRBV5-6
j_gene: TRBJ1-3

CDR3aa: CASSIETGTAYGYTF
CDR3nt: TGTGCCAGTAGTATAGAAACCGGGACAGCCTATGGCTACACCTTC
abundance: NA
d_gene: TRBD1
v_gene: TRBV19
j_gene: TRBJ1-2

CDR3aa: CASSLRTGGNYGYTF
CDR3nt: TGTGCCAGCAGTCTTCGGACAGGGGGTAACTATGGCTACACCTTC
abundance: NA
d_gene: TRBD1
v_gene: TRBV28
j_gene: TRBJ1-2

CDR3aa: CASSQTDLGGYTF
CDR3nt: TGTGCCAGCAGCCAGACAGATTTAGGGGGCTACACCTTC
abundance: NA
d_gene: NA
v_gene: TRBV7-3
j_gene: TRBJ1-2

CDR3aa: CASSDGGIEQFF
CDR3nt: TGTGCCAGCAGCGACGGGGGGATCGAGCAGTTCTTC
abundance: NA
d_gene: TRBD2
v_gene: TRBV6-5
j_gene: TRBJ2-1

CDR3aa: CASSLVPGTSPTYEQYF
CDR3nt: TGTGCCAGCAGCTTGGTCCCGGGCACCTCACCGACCTACGAGCAGTACTTC
abundance: medium-sized
d_gene: NA
v_gene: TRBV5-5
j_gene: TRBJ2-7

CDR3aa: CASSLKENTGELFF
CDR3nt: TGCGCCAGCAGCTTGAAAGAGAACACCGGGGAGCTGTTTTTT
abundance: NA
d_gene: NA
v_gene: TRBV5-1
j_gene: TRBJ2-2

CDR3aa: CASSLTSSYEQYF
CDR3nt: TGCGCCAGCAGCTTGACGAGCTCCTACGAGCAGTACTTC
abundance: NA
d_gene: NA
v_gene: TRBV5-1
j_gene: TRBJ2-7

CDR3aa: CASSHGSPSANEKLFF
CDR3nt: TGCGCCAGCAGCCACGGATCACCGTCGGCTAATGAAAAACTGTTTTTT
abundance: NA
d_gene: NA
v_gene: TRBV5-1
j_gene: TRBJ1-4

CDR3aa: CASPIPGAHEQYF
CDR3nt: TGTGCCAGCCCCATCCCCGGGGCCCACGAGCAGTACTTC
abundance: once
d_gene: NA
v_gene: TRBV6-5
j_gene: TRBJ2-7

CDR3aa: CASSEAQYGYTF
CDR3nt: TGTGCCAGCAGTGAAGCGCAGTATGGCTACACCTTC
abundance: NA
d_gene: NA
v_gene: TRBV2
j_gene: TRBJ1-2

CDR3aa: CASPRAENQPQHF
CDR3nt: TGTGCCAGCCCCAGGGCAGAGAATCAGCCCCAGCATTTT
abundance: NA
d_gene: NA
v_gene: TRBV7-9
j_gene: TRBJ1-5

CDR3aa: CASSSDPGGGYEQYF
CDR3nt: TGTGCCAGCAGCTCGGACCCGGGGGGGGGCTACGAGCAGTACTTC
abundance: once
d_gene: TRBD2
v_gene: TRBV5-4
j_gene: TRBJ2-7

CDR3aa: CASSARDIQYF
CDR3nt: TGTGCCAGCAGCGCCCGGGACATTCAGTACTTC
abundance: NA
d_gene: NA
v_gene: TRBV7-9
j_gene: TRBJ2-4

CDR3aa: CASSQGWGNQPQHF
CDR3nt: TGTGCCAGCTCACAGGGGTGGGGGAATCAGCCCCAGCATTTT
abundance: NA
d_gene: NA
v_gene: TRBV18
j_gene: TRBJ1-5

CDR3aa: CASSLDYGASTDTQYF
CDR3nt: TGCGCCAGCAGCTTGGATTACGGGGCTAGCACAGATACGCAGTATTTT
abundance: NA
d_gene: NA
v_gene: TRBV5-1
j_gene: TRBJ2-3

CDR3aa: CASSTSSYNSPLHF
CDR3nt: TGTGCCAGCTCCACCAGCTCCTATAATTCACCCCTCCACTTT
abundance: NA
d_gene: NA
v_gene: TRBV18
j_gene: TRBJ1-6

CDR3aa: CASSSRLAGGRVGEQFF
CDR3nt: TGCGCCAGCAGCTCCCGACTAGCGGGAGGGCGGGTCGGTGAGCAGTTCTTC
abundance: NA
d_gene: TRBD2
v_gene: TRBV5-1
j_gene: TRBJ2-1

CDR3aa: CASSYSRTGANYGYTF
CDR3nt: TGTGCCAGCAGTTACTCGAGGACAGGAGCTAACTATGGCTACACCTTC
abundance: NA
d_gene: TRBD1
v_gene: TRBV6-5
j_gene: TRBJ1-2

CDR3aa: CASRSQDISYEQYF
CDR3nt: TGTGCCAGCAGATCACAGGACATCTCCTACGAGCAGTACTTC
abundance: NA
d_gene: NA
v_gene: TRBV2
j_gene: TRBJ2-7

CDR3aa: CSVGTGDGGYTF
CDR3nt: TGCAGCGTGGGGACAGGGGATGGTGGCTACACCTTC
abundance: NA
d_gene: TRBD1
v_gene: TRBV29-1
j_gene: TRBJ1-2

CDR3aa: CASSSGRGPGVF
CDR3nt: TGTGCCAGCAGCTCCGGCCGGGGCCCCGGGGTCTTC
abundance: NA
d_gene: NA
v_gene: TRBV7-2
j_gene: TRBJ2-1

CDR3aa: CASSWRGVGSPLHF
CDR3nt: TGTGCCAGCAGTTGGAGGGGCGTAGGGTCACCCCTCCACTTT
abundance: NA
d_gene: NA
v_gene: TRBV27
j_gene: TRBJ1-6

CDR3aa: CASSNGLIRVQPQHF
CDR3nt: TGTGCCAGCAGCAATGGACTTATCAGGGTTCAGCCCCAGCATTTT
abundance: NA
d_gene: NA
v_gene: TRBV21-1
j_gene: TRBJ1-5